This T cell receptor (beta chain) was retrieved from a study of blood T cells in healthy people across ages (dated by TCRdb to between 2014 and 2017). Regarding the research as a whole: In model experiments, template switching captured about one uniquely barcoded TCR beta cDNA molecule for every two T cells. To avoid experimental bias, donors of different ages were spread randomly across the sequencing lanes. To track age-related changes in TCR beta repertoire diversity, the study relied on deep sequencing normalized with unique cDNA molecular identifiers. For two donors (one aged 18 to 30 and one aged 80 or older), the study analyzed two additional independent replicas of 1 million unique cDNA reads from the same blood draw. The donors were split into four age groups: young (average about 16 years), middle-aged (roughly 39), aged (roughly 68) and long-lived (approximately 80). The full study reports these points: Estimates of total diversity based on one million sequenced T cells were regarded as lower bounds and as underestimates. Bulk unsorted PBMC profiling prevented conclusive comparison of naive and antigen-experienced compartments. The CMV infection status of donors was not known, potentially confounding age-related changes in expanded clonotypes. Compared with the aged group, more naive CD4+ T cells, fewer expanded clones and increased TCR diversity were shown by the long-lived group, suggesting age selection. A strong correlation was found between observed TCR beta diversity and the percentage of naive T cells measured by flow cytometry. As age increased, observed TCR beta diversity per million T cells dropped in a roughly linear way, and a significant reduction was already evident by age 40.

The method behind the library was 5' RACE. Instrument used: Illumina HiSeq 2500. A second PCR of about 6 to 12 cycles was run with a J-beta primer mix and a sample-barcoded 5' primer. Each TCR beta cDNA molecule received a unique molecular identifier from a template-switch 5' adaptor carrying 12 random nucleotides. Each sample yielded at least 3 million CDR3-containing paired-end reads. The Mint cDNA synthesis kit, primed by a TRBC-specific oligonucleotide, was used to synthesize first-strand cDNA from all RNA. Following uracil-DNA glycosylase treatment, a first 18-cycle PCR with universal primers M1SS and BC2_uni_R was performed on all cDNA. The published analysis was carried out like this. For normalization, 1 million high-quality reads were randomly selected from each sample, with every read carrying a distinct molecular identifier. Instead of being binned into consensus sequences, reads that shared molecular identifiers were thrown out. MiTCR, run with a Q25 quality threshold and the strictest error-elimination algorithm, handled CDR3 identification, clonotype clustering and error correction. A nonparametric unseen species model with Euler transformation was used to estimate a lower bound on total TCR beta diversity. Clones were called with MiXCR by TCRdb after fastp trimmed the public reads at Q25, and only in-frame beta chains were retained. Here each entry gathers all rows of one CDR3 protein and keeps the most common genes and DNA. TCRdb's processing, not the authors', yielded these V and J calls. Across this sample there are 700,000 to 850,000 distinct CDR3 sequences, with about 34% seen only once. Over 10% of the sample goes to the ten largest clones.

The germline V gene sets CDR1 to SNHLY and CDR2 to FYNNEI. The CDR3 sequence holds 15 residues, the cysteine and phenylalanine included. The kept DNA is CDR3 alone, 45 bases in frame from the first base. Relative to germline, V is missing 5 bases and J is missing 10 bases, with 8 bases of the junction outside any gene match. With regard to this clonotype: Its antigen remains undetermined. No base-level quality is on record; no much larger clone is a single base apart.

Donors were 30 to 45 systemically healthy Caucasian individuals from Russia aged roughly 6 to 100 years. Each donor gave ten milliliters of peripheral blood, drawn into EDTA-treated Vacutainer tubes. Ficoll-Paque density-gradient centrifugation was used to isolate PBMCs, with at least 7 million per sample. Total RNA was extracted from PBMCs with Trizol reagent, with at least 6 micrograms obtained per sample. Naive CD45RAhigh/CD27high T cell percentages were measured by flow cytometry on a PBMC aliquot from every donor. The clonotype was recovered from a young man in good health. The sequence is built from TRBV2 and TRBJ2-1; 13 bases in the middle match TRBD2. Sequenced material: blood. The DNA reads as follows: TGTGCCAGCAGTCAACTAGCGGGGGGGCCCCAGGAGCAGTTCTTC. Translation gives CASSQLAGGPQEQFF.